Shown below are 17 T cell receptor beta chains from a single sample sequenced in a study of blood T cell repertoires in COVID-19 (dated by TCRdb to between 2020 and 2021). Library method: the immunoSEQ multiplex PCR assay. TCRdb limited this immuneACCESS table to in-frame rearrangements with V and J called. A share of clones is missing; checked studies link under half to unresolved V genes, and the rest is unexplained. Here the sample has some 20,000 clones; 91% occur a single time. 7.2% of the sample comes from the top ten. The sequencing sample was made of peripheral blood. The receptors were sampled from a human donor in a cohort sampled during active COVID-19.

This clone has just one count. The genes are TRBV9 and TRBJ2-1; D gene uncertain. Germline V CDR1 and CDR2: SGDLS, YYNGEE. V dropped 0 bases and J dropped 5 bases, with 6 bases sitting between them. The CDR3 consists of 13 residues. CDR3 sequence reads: CASSVVPDNEQFF. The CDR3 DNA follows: TGTGCCAGCAGCGTAGTCCCAGACAATGAGCAGTTCTTC.

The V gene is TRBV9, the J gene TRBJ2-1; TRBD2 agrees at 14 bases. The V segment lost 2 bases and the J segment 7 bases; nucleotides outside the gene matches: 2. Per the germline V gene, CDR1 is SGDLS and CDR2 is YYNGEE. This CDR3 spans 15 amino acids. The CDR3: CASSVGTSGRNEQFF. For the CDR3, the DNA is TGTGCCAGCAGCGTGGGGACTAGCGGGAGAAATGAGCAGTTCTTC.

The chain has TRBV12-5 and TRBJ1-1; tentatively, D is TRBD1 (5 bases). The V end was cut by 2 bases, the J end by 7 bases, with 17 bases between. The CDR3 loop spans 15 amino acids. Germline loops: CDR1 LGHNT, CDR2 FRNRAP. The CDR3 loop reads CASGLQGTGGREAFF. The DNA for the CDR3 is TGTGCTAGTGGTTTGCAAGGTACCGGGGGTCGTGAAGCTTTCTTT.

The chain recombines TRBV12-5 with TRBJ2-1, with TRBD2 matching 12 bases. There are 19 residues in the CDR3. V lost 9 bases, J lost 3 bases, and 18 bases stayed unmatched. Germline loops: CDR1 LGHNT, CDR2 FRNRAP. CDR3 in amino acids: CASSSGGAIPNSIYNEQFF. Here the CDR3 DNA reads TGTGCTAGCTCTAGCGGGGGGGCAATCCCGAACTCCATCTACAATGAGCAGTTCTTC.

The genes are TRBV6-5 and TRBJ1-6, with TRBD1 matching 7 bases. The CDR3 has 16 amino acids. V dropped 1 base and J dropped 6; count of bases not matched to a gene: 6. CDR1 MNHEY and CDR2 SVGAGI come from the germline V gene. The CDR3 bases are TGTGCCAGCAGTTACTTCGGGACAGCGATTAATTCACCCCTCCACTTT. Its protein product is CASSYFGTAINSPLHF.

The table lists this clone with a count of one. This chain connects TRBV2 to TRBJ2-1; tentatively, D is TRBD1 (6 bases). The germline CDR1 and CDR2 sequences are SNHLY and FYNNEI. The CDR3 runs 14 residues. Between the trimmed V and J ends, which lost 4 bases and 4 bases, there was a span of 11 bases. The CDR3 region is CASSGKGVYNEQFF. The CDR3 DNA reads TGTGCCAGCAGTGGGAAGGGGGTATACAATGAGCAGTTCTTC.

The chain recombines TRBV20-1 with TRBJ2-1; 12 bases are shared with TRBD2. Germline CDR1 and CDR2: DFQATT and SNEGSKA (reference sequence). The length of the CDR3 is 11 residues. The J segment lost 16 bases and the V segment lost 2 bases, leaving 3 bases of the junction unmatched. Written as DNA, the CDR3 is TGCAGTGCTAGACTAGCGGGGGGGACCTTCTTC. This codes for CSARLAGGTFF.

The CDR3 DNA reads TGTGCCAGCAGTTACGACCAGGGGGCTACCTACGAGCAGTACTTC. Its protein product is CASSYDQGATYEQYF. The chain has TRBV6-2 or TRBV6-3 and TRBJ2-7, with TRBD1 matching 8 bases. The CDR3 sequence is 15 residues long. Germline loops: CDR1 MNHEY, CDR2 SVGEGT. The trim removed 2 bases at V and 2 bases at J, leaving 5 bases unmatched.

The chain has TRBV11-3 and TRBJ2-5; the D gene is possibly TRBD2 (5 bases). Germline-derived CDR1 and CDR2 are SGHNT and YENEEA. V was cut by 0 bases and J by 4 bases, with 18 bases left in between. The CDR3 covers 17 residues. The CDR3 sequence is CASSLDVRGLSGETQYF. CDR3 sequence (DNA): TGTGCCAGCAGCTTAGATGTGAGAGGGCTATCGGGAGAGACCCAGTACTTC.

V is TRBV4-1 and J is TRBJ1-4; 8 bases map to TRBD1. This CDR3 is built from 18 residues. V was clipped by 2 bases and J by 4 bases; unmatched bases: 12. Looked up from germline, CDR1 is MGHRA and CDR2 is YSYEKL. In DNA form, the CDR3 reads TGCGCCAGCAGCCAACAAGGACAGGGCGGTGGGCTTAATGAAAAACTGTTTTTT. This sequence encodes CASSQQGQGGGLNEKLFF.

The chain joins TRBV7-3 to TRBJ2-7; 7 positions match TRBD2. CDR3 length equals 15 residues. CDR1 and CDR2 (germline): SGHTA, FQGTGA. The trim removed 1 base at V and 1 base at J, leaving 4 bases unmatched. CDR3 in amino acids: CASSLMGGKSYEQYF. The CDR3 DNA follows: TGTGCCAGCAGCTTAATGGGGGGGAAGTCCTACGAGCAGTACTTC.

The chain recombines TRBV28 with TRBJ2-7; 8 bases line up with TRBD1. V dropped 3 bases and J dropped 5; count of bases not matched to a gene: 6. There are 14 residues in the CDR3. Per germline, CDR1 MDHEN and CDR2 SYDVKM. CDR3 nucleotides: TGTGCCAGCAGTTTCTACAGGGGGAGGAACGAGCAGTACTTC. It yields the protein CASSFYRGRNEQYF.

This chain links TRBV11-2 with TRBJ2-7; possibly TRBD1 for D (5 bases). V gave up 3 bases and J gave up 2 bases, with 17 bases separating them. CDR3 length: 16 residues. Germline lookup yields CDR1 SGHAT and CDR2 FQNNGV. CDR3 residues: CASSFTSQDIPYEQYF. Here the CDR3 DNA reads TGTGCCAGCAGCTTCACTTCTCAGGACATTCCCTACGAGCAGTACTTC.

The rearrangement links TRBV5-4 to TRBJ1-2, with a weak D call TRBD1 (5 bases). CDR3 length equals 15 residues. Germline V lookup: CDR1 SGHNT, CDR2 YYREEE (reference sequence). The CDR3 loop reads CASGATDQANYGYTF. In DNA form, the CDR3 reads TGTGCGAGCGGGGCGACAGACCAAGCTAACTATGGCTACACCTTC. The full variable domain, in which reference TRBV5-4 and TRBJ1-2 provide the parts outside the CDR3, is ETGVTQSPTHLIKTRGQQVTLRCSSQSGHNTVSWYQQALGQGPQFIFQYYREEENGRGNFPPRFSGLQFPNYSSELNVNALELDDSALYLCASGATDQANYGYTFGSGTRLTVV.

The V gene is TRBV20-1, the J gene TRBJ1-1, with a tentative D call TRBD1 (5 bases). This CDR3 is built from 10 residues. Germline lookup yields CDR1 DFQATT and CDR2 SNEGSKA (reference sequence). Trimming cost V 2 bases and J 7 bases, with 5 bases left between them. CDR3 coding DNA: TGCAGTGCTAGACAGGGTGAAGCTTTCTTT. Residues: CSARQGEAFF.

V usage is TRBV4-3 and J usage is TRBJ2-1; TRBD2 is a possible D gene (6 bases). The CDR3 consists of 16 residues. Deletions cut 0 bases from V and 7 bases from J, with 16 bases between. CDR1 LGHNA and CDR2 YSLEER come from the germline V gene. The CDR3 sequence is CASSQELPGLQNEQFF. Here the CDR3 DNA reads TGCGCCAGCAGCCAAGAGCTTCCGGGACTCCAAAATGAGCAGTTCTTC.

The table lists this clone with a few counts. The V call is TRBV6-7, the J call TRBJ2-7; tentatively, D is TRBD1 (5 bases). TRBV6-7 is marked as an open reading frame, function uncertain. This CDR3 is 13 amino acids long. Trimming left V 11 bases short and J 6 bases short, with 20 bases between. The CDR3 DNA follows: TGTGCCTGCTGGGGCCCAGCTCCTTCCGAGCAGTACTTC. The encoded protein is CACWGPAPSEQYF.